This T cell receptor beta chain was documented in a study of cytomegalovirus exposure and HLA in healthy donors. The PCR made use of 60 Vbeta and 13 Jbeta primers. Method: immunoSEQ multiplex PCR; TCRdb's copy keeps in-frame clones and lacks some. Here the sample spans about 150,000 clones, approximately 80% being singletons. After removal of 6 bases from V and 4 bases from J, the junction contained 4 bases not matched to a gene. The CDR3 totals 13 residues. Germline values: CDR1 MNHNY, CDR2 SVGAGI (reference sequence). The chain carries TRBV6-6 and TRBJ1-1; TRBD1 matches 8 bases. This clonotype originated in a woman aged 40-49 years in good health and CMV-seronegative. Specimen: PBMCs. The CDR3 bases are TGTGCCAGCAGACCTACAGGGGGCACTGAAGCTTTCTTT. It translates to CASRPTGGTEAFF.